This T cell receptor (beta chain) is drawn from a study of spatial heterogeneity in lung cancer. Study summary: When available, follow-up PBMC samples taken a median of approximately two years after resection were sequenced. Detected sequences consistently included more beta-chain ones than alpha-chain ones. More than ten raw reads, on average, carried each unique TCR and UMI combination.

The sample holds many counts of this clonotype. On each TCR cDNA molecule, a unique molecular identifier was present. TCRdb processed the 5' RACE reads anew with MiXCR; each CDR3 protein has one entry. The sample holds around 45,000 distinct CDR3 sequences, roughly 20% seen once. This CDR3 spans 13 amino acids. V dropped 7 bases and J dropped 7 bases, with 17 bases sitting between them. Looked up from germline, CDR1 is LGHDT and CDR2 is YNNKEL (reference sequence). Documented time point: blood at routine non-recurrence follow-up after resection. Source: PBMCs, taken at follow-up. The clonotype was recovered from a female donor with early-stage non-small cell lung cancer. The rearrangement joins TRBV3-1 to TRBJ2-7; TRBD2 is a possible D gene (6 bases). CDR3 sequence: CASKIGRGGEQYF. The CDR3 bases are TGTGCCAGCAAGATAGGACGGGGAGGAGAGCAGTACTTC.